This TCR beta chain was documented in a study of cytomegalovirus exposure and HLA in healthy donors. As for the study in general: Out of approximately 400 genotyped donors, roughly 80% belonged to the Caucasian-associated ancestry cluster. Study-wide results and limits: According to reports, the classifier identified cytomegalovirus status with high specificity and sensitivity. Later work found that TCR association rates differed between HLA loci; DRB1 had the most and HLA-C the fewest.

This PCR relied on a set of 60 Vbeta primers and 13 Jbeta primers. Clones were sequenced by immunoSEQ multiplex PCR, and TCRdb holds only the in-frame ones, with some missing. The sample contains some 130,000 clones, 70% to 80% of which appear only once. Remarks on this clone: Antigen: not known.

CDR3 length: 16 residues. The germline V and J ends were trimmed by 4 bases and 0 bases, with 12 bases remaining between them. Germline V CDR1 and CDR2: KGHSH, LQKENI. V gene TRBV18 combines with J gene TRBJ2-2; D perhaps matches TRBD1 (5 bases). The sequence derives from a woman aged 50 to 65 in good health and CMV-seropositive. Sequenced: PBMCs. The CDR3 spells CASSRSRTTNTGELFF. CDR3 coding DNA: TGTGCCAGCTCACGGTCTAGGACAACGAACACCGGGGAGCTGTTTTTT.